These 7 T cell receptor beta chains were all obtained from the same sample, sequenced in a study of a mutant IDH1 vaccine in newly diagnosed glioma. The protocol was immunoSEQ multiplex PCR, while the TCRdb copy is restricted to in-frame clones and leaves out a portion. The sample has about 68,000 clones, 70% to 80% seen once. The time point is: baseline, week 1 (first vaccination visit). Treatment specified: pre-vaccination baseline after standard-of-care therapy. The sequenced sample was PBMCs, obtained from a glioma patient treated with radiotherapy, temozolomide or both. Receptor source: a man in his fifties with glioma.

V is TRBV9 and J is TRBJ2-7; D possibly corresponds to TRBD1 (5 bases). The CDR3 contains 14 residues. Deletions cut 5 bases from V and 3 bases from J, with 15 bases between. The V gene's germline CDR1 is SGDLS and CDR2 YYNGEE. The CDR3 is CASRGRDRNYEQYF. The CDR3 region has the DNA TGTGCCAGCAGGGGCCGTGACAGAAACTACGAGCAGTACTTC.

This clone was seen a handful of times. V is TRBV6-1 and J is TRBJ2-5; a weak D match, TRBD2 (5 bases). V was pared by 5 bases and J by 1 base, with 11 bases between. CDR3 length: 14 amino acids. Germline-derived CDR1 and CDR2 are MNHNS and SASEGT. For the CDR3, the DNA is TGTGCCAGCAGTCGTGGGGAGTTCCAAGAGACCCAGTACTTC. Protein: CASSRGEFQETQYF.

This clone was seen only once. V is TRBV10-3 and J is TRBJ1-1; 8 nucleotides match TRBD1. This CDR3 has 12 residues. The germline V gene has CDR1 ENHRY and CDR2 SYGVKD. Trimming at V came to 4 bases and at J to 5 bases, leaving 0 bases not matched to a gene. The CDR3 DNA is TGTGCCATCAGTGGACAGGGGACTGAAGCTTTCTTT. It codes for CAISGQGTEAFF.

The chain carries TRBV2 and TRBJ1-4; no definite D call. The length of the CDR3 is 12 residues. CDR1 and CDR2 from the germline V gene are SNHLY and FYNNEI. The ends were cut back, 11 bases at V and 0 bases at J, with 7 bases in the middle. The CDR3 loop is CASDATNEKLFF. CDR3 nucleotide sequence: TGTGCCTCCGATGCAACTAATGAAAAACTGTTTTTT.

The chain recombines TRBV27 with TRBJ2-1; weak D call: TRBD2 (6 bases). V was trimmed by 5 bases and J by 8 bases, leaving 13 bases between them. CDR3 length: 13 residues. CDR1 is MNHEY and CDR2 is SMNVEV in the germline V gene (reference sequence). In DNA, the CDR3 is TGTGCCAGCAGTCTGGGACTCAACGATGAGCAGTTCTTC. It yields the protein CASSLGLNDEQFF.

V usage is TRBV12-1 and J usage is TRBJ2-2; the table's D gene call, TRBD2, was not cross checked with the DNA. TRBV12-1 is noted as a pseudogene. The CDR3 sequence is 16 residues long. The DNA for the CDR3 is TGTGCCAGCAGCTTTAAGACTAGCGGAGTCACCGGGGAGCTGTTTTTT. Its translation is CASSFKTSGVTGELFF.

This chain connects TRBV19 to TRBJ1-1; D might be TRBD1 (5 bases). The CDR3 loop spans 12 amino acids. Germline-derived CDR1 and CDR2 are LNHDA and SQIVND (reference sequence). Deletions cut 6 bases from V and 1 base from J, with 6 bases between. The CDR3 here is CASRTGNTEAFF. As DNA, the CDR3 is TGTGCCAGTAGAACAGGGAACACTGAAGCTTTCTTT.